The 24 T cell receptor beta chains listed next were all sequenced from one sample in a study of cytomegalovirus exposure and HLA in healthy donors. This PCR relied on a set of 60 Vbeta primers and 13 Jbeta primers. Sequencing was performed with immunoSEQ multiplex PCR; in TCRdb, only in-frame clones are kept and a portion is missing. The sample shows 100,000 to 150,000 clones, approximately 80% of them seen only once. Sequenced sample: PBMCs. These receptors came from a female donor in good health and CMV-seronegative.

CDR3 loop: CASSLGQIGSYEQYF. DNA for the CDR3: TGTGCCAGCAGTTTGGGACAGATCGGCTCCTACGAGCAGTACTTC. The rearrangement joins TRBV28 to TRBJ2-7; 7 bases map to TRBD1. The V gene's germline CDR1 is MDHEN and CDR2 SYDVKM. Unmatched junction bases numbered 5, after V lost 3 bases and J lost 0 bases. CDR3 length: 15 amino acids.

The chain combines TRBV28 with TRBJ1-4; 10 bases agree with TRBD1. The germline V gene encodes CDR1 MDHEN and CDR2 SYDVKM. There are 16 residues in the CDR3. J gave up 7 bases and V 3 bases, and 8 bases lay outside the gene matches. The CDR3 spells CASSLRPGQGIEKLFF. CDR3 sequence (DNA): TGTGCCAGCAGTTTGCGGCCGGGACAGGGGATTGAAAAACTGTTTTTT.

The rearrangement uses TRBV10-3 and TRBJ2-3; 8 bases agree with TRBD2. The trim removed 6 bases at V and 3 bases at J, leaving 11 bases unmatched. Germline lookup yields CDR1 ENHRY and CDR2 SYGVKD. The CDR3 has 16 amino acids. CDR3 amino acids: CAIRGGSGSGTDTQYF. The CDR3 DNA follows: TGTGCCATCAGGGGTGGAAGCGGGAGTGGTACAGATACGCAGTATTTT.

This clone has only a few counts. The V gene is TRBV7-3, the J gene TRBJ2-1; tentative D call: TRBD2 (6 bases). The germline V gene encodes CDR1 SGHTA and CDR2 FQGTGA. There are 14 residues in the CDR3. Trimming removed 3 bases at V and 6 bases at J, with 12 bases between. The CDR3 DNA reads TGTGCCAGCAGCTTGACTAGTACTGGCAATGAGCAGTTCTTC. Residues: CASSLTSTGNEQFF.

This chain connects TRBV5-4 to TRBJ2-1, with D uncertain. Trimming left V 4 bases short and J 8 bases short, with 19 bases between. Germline CDR1 and CDR2: SGHNT and YYREEE (reference sequence). The CDR3 extends over 15 amino acids. The CDR3 nucleotides are TGTGCCAGCAGCCTGACTCTGGGTGGCCCCCATGAGCAGTTCTTC. Protein: CASSLTLGGPHEQFF.

This clone has just a few counts. The genes are TRBV7-2 and TRBJ2-3, with 10 bases lining up with TRBD2. Losses at the gene ends were 5 bases for V and 2 bases for J; bases not matched to a gene: 7. The CDR3 covers 16 residues. From germline, CDR1 is SGHTA and CDR2 FQGNSA. The CDR3 is CASSIRLAGFTDTQYF. The DNA for the CDR3 is TGTGCCAGCAGCATTCGACTAGCGGGTTTCACAGATACGCAGTATTTT.

This rearrangement joins TRBV19 to TRBJ1-1; D may be TRBD1 (6 bases). Germline V CDR1 and CDR2: LNHDA, SQIVND (reference sequence). The CDR3 totals 15 residues. V dropped 5 bases and J dropped 3 bases, with 16 bases sitting between them. CDR3 nucleotide sequence: TGTGCCAGTAGTGTTCGACAGGAGTTGGACACTGAAGCTTTCTTT. Its protein product is CASSVRQELDTEAFF.

The chain carries TRBV4-2 and TRBJ2-5; 8 positions match TRBD2. V was clipped by 3 bases and J by 4 bases; unmatched bases: 7. Per the germline V gene, CDR1 is LGHNA and CDR2 is YNFKEQ. The CDR3 length is 15 residues. CDR3 in DNA: TGTGCCAGCAGCCAGGCAGCGGGAGTTTCAGAGACCCAGTACTTC. It specifies CASSQAAGVSETQYF.

This rearrangement joins TRBV10-3 to TRBJ1-2, with 8 bases fitting TRBD1. Trimming cost V 5 bases and J 6 bases; bases outside gene matches: 5. The length of the CDR3 is 13 residues. Germline V CDR1 and CDR2: ENHRY, SYGVKD. In DNA, the CDR3 is TGTGCCATCAGTCTGACAGGGGATAATGGCTACACCTTC. Amino acid sequence: CAISLTGDNGYTF.

The rearrangement uses TRBV11-3 and TRBJ2-5, with 7 bases that match TRBD2. The CDR3 contains 13 residues. J was trimmed by 7 bases and V by 0 bases; bases with no gene match: 2. The V gene's germline CDR1 is SGHNT and CDR2 YENEEA. CDR3 bases: TGTGCCAGCAGCTTAGATGGCGGGGGGACCCAGTACTTC. Translated: CASSLDGGGTQYF. Supplemented by reference TRBV11-3 and TRBJ2-5, the full variable domain reads EAGVVQSPRYKIIEKKQPVAFWCNPISGHNTLYWYLQNLGQGPELLIRYENEEAVDDSQLPKDRFSAERLKGVDSTLKIQPAELGDSAVYLCASSLDGGGTQYFGPGTRLLVL.

This chain uses TRBV6-5 with TRBJ2-2, with a tentative D call TRBD2 (6 bases). Germline CDR1 MNHEY, CDR2 SVGAGI. The CDR3 runs 16 residues. V was shortened by 2 bases and J by 4 bases, with 14 bases between the two germline ends. The CDR3 is CASSYLGLALTGELFF. DNA for the CDR3: TGTGCCAGCAGTTACCTCGGGCTAGCGCTCACCGGGGAGCTGTTTTTT.

The chain has TRBV7-2 and TRBJ1-4; 9 bases line up with TRBD1. Germline-derived CDR1 and CDR2 are SGHTA and FQGNSA. The CDR3 has 14 residues. V lost 5 bases, J lost 8 bases, and 6 bases stayed unmatched. DNA of the CDR3: TGTGCCAGCAGCGCGGGACAGGGAGGCGAAAAACTGTTTTTT. Encoded protein: CASSAGQGGEKLFF. The full variable domain, with the rest looked up from reference TRBV7-2 and TRBJ1-4, is GAGVSQSPSNKVTEKGKDVELRCDPISGHTALYWYRQSLGQGLEFLIYFQGNSAPDKSGLPSDRFSAERTGGSVSTLTIQRTQQEDSAVYLCASSAGQGGEKLFFGSGTQLSVL.

This sequence joins TRBV28 and TRBJ1-5; no clear D. The V gene's germline CDR1 is MDHEN and CDR2 SYDVKM. The CDR3 is 12 residues long. V lost 6 bases to trimming and J lost 0 bases, with 3 bases between them. The CDR3 region is CASSRSNQPQHF. The DNA of the CDR3 is TGTGCCAGCAGCCGTAGCAATCAGCCCCAGCATTTT. The full variable domain, completed using reference TRBV28 and TRBJ1-5, is DVKVTQSSRYLVKRTGEKVFLECVQDMDHENMFWYRQDPGLGLRLIYFSYDVKMKEKGDIPEGYSVSREKKERFSLILESASTNQTSMYLCASSRSNQPQHFGDGTRLSIL.

The J gene is TRBJ1-4, the V gene TRBV6-5; a possible D gene is TRBD1 (5 bases). Germline assignment: CDR1 MNHEY and CDR2 SVGAGI. Trimming removed 7 bases from V and 1 base from J, with 10 bases in between. The CDR3 runs 14 residues. CDR3 sequence reads: CASTNTGTNEKLFF. The CDR3 nucleotides are TGTGCCAGCACTAACACAGGAACTAATGAAAAACTGTTTTTT.

The chain carries TRBV29-1 and TRBJ2-5; D possibly corresponds to TRBD2 (6 bases). V shed 7 bases and J shed 4 bases, with 16 bases lying between them. Germline CDR1 and CDR2: SQVTM and ANQGSEA. The CDR3 covers 13 residues. In nucleotides, the CDR3 is TGCAGCGAAGAAGTCTCCGGGGGAGAGACCCAGTACTTC. Its protein is CSEEVSGGETQYF.

The rearrangement uses TRBV7-8 and TRBJ2-5, with 7 bases identical to TRBD1. The end of the DNA is better explained by TRBJ2-7, so the J call may be wrong. Looked up from germline, CDR1 is SGHVS and CDR2 is FQNEAQ. The CDR3 consists of 15 residues. The CDR3 here is CASSLAGQRNYEQYF. The CDR3 nucleotides read TGTGCCAGCAGCTTAGCGGGACAGAGAAACTACGAGCAGTACTTC.

The rearrangement joins TRBV27 to TRBJ2-1; TRBD1 matches at 9 bases. From germline, CDR1 is MNHEY and CDR2 SMNVEV (reference sequence). This CDR3 is built from 15 residues. V gave up 6 bases and J gave up 4 bases; unmatched junction bases: 7. The CDR3 spells CASSLGTGFYNEQFF. In DNA form, the CDR3 reads TGTGCCAGCAGCTTGGGGACAGGGTTTTACAATGAGCAGTTCTTC.

This clone was recorded a few times. This sequence joins TRBV5-8 and TRBJ1-1, with a tentative D call TRBD1 (6 bases). Germline CDR1 SGHTS, CDR2 YDEGEE. The length of the CDR3 is 14 residues. The ends were cut back, 2 bases at V and 5 bases at J, with 13 bases in the middle. This chain's CDR3 is CASSFGGHLTEAFF. CDR3 sequence (DNA): TGTGCCAGCAGCTTCGGGGGGCATTTAACTGAAGCTTTCTTT.

In this sample, this clone turned up once. The rearrangement uses TRBV25-1 and TRBJ2-1, with 7 bases identical to TRBD1. Germline CDR1 and CDR2: MGHDK and SYGVNS. This CDR3 contains 17 residues. The trim removed 7 bases at V and 1 base at J, leaving 13 bases unmatched. The CDR3 reads CASTDKVTGFSYNEQFF. The CDR3 region has the DNA TGTGCCAGCACAGATAAGGTGACAGGGTTTTCCTACAATGAGCAGTTCTTC.

The chain is built from TRBV27 and TRBJ1-5; D uncertain. Trimming removed 6 bases from V and 1 base from J, with 10 bases in between. Germline lookup yields CDR1 MNHEY and CDR2 SMNVEV (reference sequence). The CDR3 sequence is 14 residues long. The CDR3 DNA is TGTGCCAGCAGGAGCCTTTGGAGCAATCAGCCCCAGCATTTT. This codes for CASRSLWSNQPQHF.

This chain uses TRBV5-1 with TRBJ2-3; weak D call: TRBD2 (6 bases). V lost 0 bases to trimming and J lost 1 base, with 9 bases between them. The CDR3 has 15 amino acids. Germline V gene lookup returns CDR1 SGHRS and CDR2 YFSETQ. In nucleotides, the CDR3 is TGCGCCAGCAGCTTGGCCGGACTACGCACAGATACGCAGTATTTT. Its translation is CASSLAGLRTDTQYF.

This clone has only a few counts. The chain has TRBV5-4 and TRBJ2-7, with 8 bases that match TRBD1. This CDR3 has 14 residues. The ends lost 4 bases at V and 4 bases at J; junction bases unmatched: 7. Germline lookup yields CDR1 SGHNT and CDR2 YYREEE (reference sequence). In DNA, the CDR3 is TGTGCCAGCAGCAACGGGGGACAGGTTTACGAGCAGTACTTC. Its protein is CASSNGGQVYEQYF.

V is TRBV28 and J is TRBJ1-3; no definite D call. This CDR3 contains 13 residues. V was pared by 2 bases and J by 7 bases, with 9 bases between. Germline-derived CDR1 and CDR2 are MDHEN and SYDVKM. This CDR3 is CASSLDPRNTIYF. In DNA, the CDR3 is TGTGCCAGCAGTTTAGACCCGCGGAACACCATATATTTT.

The chain is built from TRBV7-2 and TRBJ1-5, with 7 bases identical to TRBD1. CDR3 length: 13 amino acids. Germline V gene lookup returns CDR1 SGHTA and CDR2 FQGNSA. Germline trimming cut 7 bases from V and 2 bases from J; bases unmatched to any gene: 2. The CDR3 DNA sequence: TGTGCCAGCACTGGGACAGGCAATCAGCCCCAGCATTTT. This translates into CASTGTGNQPQHF.